The entry below describes one T cell receptor (beta chain). Its antigen is not identified. These data are taken from a study of chemoradiotherapy in HPV16-positive cancers. Study conclusions and caveats: In HPV16-positive patients, HPV-responsive T-cell expansion tracked better recurrence-free survival. Functional assays defining HPV-specific T cells used only two HPV16-positive patients. During treatment, candidate HPV-specific clones and E7-related motifs expanded in tumor.

Sequenced by immunoSEQ multiplex PCR; TCRdb stores in-frame clones only, minus some. The sample lists about 5,000 clones, 85% to 95% occurring once. Over chemoradiotherapy, repertoires were sampled more than once. CDR3 length: 11 amino acids. Trimming stripped 3 bases from V and 10 bases from J, with 4 bases between. Germline V gene data show CDR1 as SGHVS and CDR2 as FQNEAQ. This receptor was obtained from a human donor with HPV-associated anogenital cancer. The V call is TRBV7-8, the J call TRBJ1-6; no clear D gene. The sample was collected from a patient who underwent chemoradiotherapy. This CDR3 reads CASSFNSPLHF. The CDR3 nucleotides read TGTGCCAGCAGCTTTAACTCACCCCTCCACTTT.